A single sample gave rise to the 28 T cell receptor beta chains below, sequenced in a study of T-cell memory formation after mild COVID-19. One entry per CDR3 protein, called by TCRdb with MiXCR from the 5' RACE reads. The data contain roughly 280,000 distinct CDR3 sequences, 15% to 20% of them seen just once; the ten biggest clones take up over 20%. The sample was PBMCs or a T cell subset sorted from them (not recorded which). The receptors were gathered from a man in his late teens or twenties who had mild COVID-19 (a few samples of this study predate the infection). Cell type and time point are not known.

This clonotype was detected only once. The V and J genes are TRBV10-3 and TRBJ2-2; D remains unclear. The CDR3 covers 14 residues. V was cut by 3 bases and J by 6 bases, with 11 bases left in between. CDR1 and CDR2 from the germline V gene are ENHRY and SYGVKD. Here the CDR3 reads CAISDSATPGELFF. The CDR3 DNA reads as TGTGCCATCAGTGATTCAGCAACCCCCGGGGAGCTGTTTTTT.

The CDR3 spells CSAAQGTSGDNEQFF. The CDR3 nucleotides read TGCAGTGCTGCACAAGGTACTAGCGGGGACAATGAGCAGTTCTTC. The chain links TRBV20-1 to TRBJ2-1, with 10 bases fitting TRBD2. Germline assignment: CDR1 DFQATT and CDR2 SNEGSKA (reference sequence). The CDR3 sequence is 15 residues long. J lost 5 bases, V lost 5 bases, and 9 bases had no gene match.

The chain has TRBV7-3 and TRBJ2-3; the D is unclear. This CDR3 region has 12 residues. Germline CDR1 and CDR2: SGHTA and FQGTGA. Trimming cost V 5 bases and J 5 bases, with 8 bases left between them. The CDR3 nucleotides are TGTGCCAGCAGCCAATACGGAGATACGCAGTATTTT. This gives the protein CASSQYGDTQYF.

The V call is TRBV12-3 or TRBV12-4, the J call TRBJ2-5, with a possible D match to TRBD1 (5 bases). The CDR3 totals 13 residues. V shed 1 base and J shed 6 bases, with 9 bases lying between them. The chain's CDR3 is CASSLGGAKTQYF. The CDR3 DNA reads as TGTGCCAGCAGTTTAGGGGGCGCGAAGACCCAGTACTTC.

The table lists this clonotype with a few counts. This sequence joins TRBV29-1 and TRBJ2-1; D perhaps matches TRBD1 (5 bases). Per germline, CDR1 SQVTM and CDR2 ANQGSEA. The CDR3 runs 15 residues. Deletions cut 5 bases from V and 9 bases from J, with 23 bases between. DNA of the CDR3: TGCAGCGTTAAGTTAGACAGTAACGACCCGAGTGAGCAGTTCTTC. Its translation: CSVKLDSNDPSEQFF.

V is TRBV6-2 or TRBV6-3 and J is TRBJ2-1; tentatively, D is TRBD1 (6 bases). Trimming removed 5 bases at V and 7 bases at J, with 21 bases between. Germline V lookup: CDR1 MNHEY, CDR2 SVGEGT. This CDR3 spans 16 amino acids. In DNA form, the CDR3 reads TGTGCCAGCAGTCCGTCCTGGGGGCCCCGCCTAAATGAGCAGTTCTTC. It yields the protein CASSPSWGPRLNEQFF.

V gene TRBV4-1 combines with J gene TRBJ2-5; tentatively, D is TRBD1 (7 bases). Germline values: CDR1 MGHRA, CDR2 YSYEKL. With 2 bases removed from V and 1 base from J, the gap between germline ends came to 11 bases. The CDR3 spans 15 residues. In nucleotides, the CDR3 is TGCGCCAGCAGCCAACGCGGGACAGCCCAAGAGACCCAGTACTTC. It yields the protein CASSQRGTAQETQYF.

In this sample, this clonotype turned up a few times. The chain couples TRBV5-1 to TRBJ2-2; 11 nucleotides line up with TRBD2. The V gene's germline CDR1 is SGHRS and CDR2 YFSETQ. This CDR3 is built from 16 residues. Unmatched junction bases numbered 5, after V lost 6 bases and J lost 1 base. The CDR3 protein is CASNSLAGGNTGELFF. CDR3 sequence (DNA): TGCGCCAGCAACTCTCTAGCGGGGGGGAACACCGGGGAGCTGTTTTTT.

This rearrangement joins TRBV7-2 to TRBJ1-4; D perhaps matches TRBD1 (5 bases). The CDR3 totals 12 residues. The ends were cut back, 5 bases at V and 11 bases at J, with 12 bases in the middle. The germline V gene has CDR1 SGHTA and CDR2 FQGNSA. CDR3 region: CASSLGRDKLFF. CDR3 nucleotides: TGTGCCAGCAGCCTCGGCAGGGACAAACTGTTTTTT.

At least ten counts were recorded for this clonotype. This chain links TRBV12-3 or TRBV12-4 with TRBJ2-5; the D is unclear. The V end was cut by 5 bases, the J end by 2 bases, with 6 bases between. The CDR3 extends over 12 amino acids. CDR3 in amino acids: CASSGPQETQYF. The CDR3 nucleotides are TGTGCCAGCAGTGGACCGCAAGAGACCCAGTACTTC.

The rearrangement links TRBV5-5 to TRBJ1-1, with TRBD1 identical over 7 bases. Germline V gives CDR1 SGHKS, CDR2 YYEKEE (reference sequence). V was pared by 3 bases and J by 1 base, with 9 bases of the junction left unmatched. The CDR3 length is 16 residues. CDR3 bases: TGTGCCAGCAGCTCTAGAGGGGGCGCGGGGAACACTGAAGCTTTCTTT. Protein sequence: CASSSRGGAGNTEAFF.

This clonotype was recorded many times. Germline is not matched at one junction end, which may reflect a read error. The CDR3, as DNA: TGCGCCAGCAGCTTGAGTGGGCAAGAGACCCAGTACTTC. This codes for CASSLSGQETQYF. This chain uses TRBV7-9 with TRBJ2-5; no clear D gene. From germline, CDR1 is SEHNR and CDR2 FQNEAQ (reference sequence). This CDR3 is 13 amino acids long.

This clonotype was seen a handful of times. The V and J genes are TRBV7-9 and TRBJ2-2, with TRBD2 identical over 7 bases. The CDR3 totals 17 residues. J was trimmed by 4 bases and V by 5 bases; bases with no gene match: 13. Looked up from germline, CDR1 is SEHNR and CDR2 is FQNEAQ (reference sequence). The CDR3 loop reads CASSASSGAGRTGELFF. CDR3 nucleotide sequence: TGTGCCAGCAGCGCCTCTAGCGGTGCGGGGCGCACCGGGGAGCTGTTTTTT.

The chain has TRBV4-1 and TRBJ2-2; D is ambiguous. The CDR3 loop spans 14 amino acids. V was clipped by 4 bases and J by 1 base, with 7 bases between them. From germline, CDR1 is MGHRA and CDR2 YSYEKL. As DNA, the CDR3 is TGCGCCAGCAGCCCGAATAGGAACACCGGGGAGCTGTTTTTT. It specifies CASSPNRNTGELFF.

This clonotype was seen only a few times. The chain links TRBV15 to TRBJ2-7; TRBD1 matches 8 bases. This CDR3 comprises 12 residues. J lost 4 bases, V lost 5 bases, and 1 base had no gene match. Germline values: CDR1 LNHNV, CDR2 YYDKDF (reference sequence). For the CDR3, the DNA is TGTGCCACCAGCGGACAGGGATACGAGCAGTACTTC. Protein: CATSGQGYEQYF.

This clonotype turned up a few times. The chain couples TRBV5-1 to TRBJ1-1, with unresolved D. V was trimmed by 5 bases and J by 7 bases, leaving 21 bases between them. Per the germline V gene, CDR1 is SGHRS and CDR2 is YFSETQ. The CDR3 runs to 15 residues. The CDR3, as DNA: TGCGCCAGCAGATTGAGGCCGTGGGGTGGGGATGAAGCTTTCTTT. It translates to CASRLRPWGGDEAFF.

This clonotype has a handful of counts. The chain has TRBV5-1 and TRBJ1-1; D uncertain. V was pared by 0 bases and J by 4 bases, with 10 bases between. CDR1 is SGHRS and CDR2 is YFSETQ in the germline V gene. This CDR3 is built from 14 residues. CDR3 loop: CASSLDIPGTEAFF. The CDR3 bases are TGCGCCAGCAGCTTGGACATACCGGGCACTGAAGCTTTCTTT.

This sequence joins TRBV29-1 and TRBJ2-1; 11 nucleotides agree with TRBD1. V was clipped by 6 bases and J by 7 bases; unmatched bases: 5. The germline CDR1 and CDR2 sequences are SQVTM and ANQGSEA. The CDR3 has 13 residues. Here the CDR3 reads CSVGQGARNEQFF. As DNA, the CDR3 is TGCAGCGTCGGACAGGGGGCTAGGAATGAGCAGTTCTTC.

The chain has TRBV7-9 and TRBJ2-7; D is undetermined. The CDR3 sequence is 13 residues long. Germline CDR1 reads SEHNR; CDR2 reads FQNEAQ (reference sequence). Trimming removed 10 bases at V and 7 bases at J, with 20 bases between. The CDR3 spells CATSGQTLREQYV. The DNA of the CDR3 is TGTGCCACCTCGGGTCAGACGCTACGGGAGCAGTACGTC.

This clonotype appeared a few times. This rearrangement joins TRBV24-1 to TRBJ2-3, with D hard to call. Germline V gives CDR1 KGHDR, CDR2 SFDVKD. V lost 5 bases to trimming and J lost 0 bases, with 8 bases between them. The CDR3 covers 14 residues. CDR3 DNA sequence: TGTGCCACCAGTGCGGGTGGAAGCACAGATACGCAGTATTTT. Translation: CATSAGGSTDTQYF.

The CDR3 DNA follows: TGTGCCAGCAGCTCGGGACACCCGACGCTATATGGCTACACCTTC. Translation gives CASSSGHPTLYGYTF. The V and J genes are TRBV7-2 and TRBJ1-2, with D maybe TRBD1 (6 bases). CDR3 length equals 15 residues. V lost 4 bases and J 5 bases, leaving 17 bases between the germline ends. Germline CDR1 reads SGHTA; CDR2 reads FQGNSA.

This clonotype was seen a few times. The V gene is TRBV7-3, the J gene TRBJ2-3, with 11 positions matching TRBD2. The J segment lost 6 bases and the V segment lost 5 bases, leaving 4 bases of the junction unmatched. Germline V gives CDR1 SGHTA, CDR2 FQGTGA. This CDR3 is 14 amino acids long. The CDR3 loop reads CASSASGGMDTQYF. CDR3 DNA: TGTGCCAGCAGCGCTAGCGGGGGGATGGATACGCAGTATTTT.

This clonotype was seen a handful of times. The junction departs from the called germline gene at one end, perhaps through a read error. The J gene is TRBJ2-1, the V gene TRBV11-1, with D perhaps TRBD1 (6 bases). Germline CDR1 is SGHAT and CDR2 is FQDESV (reference sequence). This CDR3 has 13 amino acids. This chain's CDR3 is CASSLASDRTVAF. The CDR3 DNA reads TGTGCCAGCAGCTTAGCGAGTGATAGGACAGTAGCCTTC.

This clonotype was found a few times. This chain links TRBV7-2 with TRBJ1-2; no clear D. V dropped 6 bases and J dropped 7 bases, with 9 bases sitting between them. The CDR3 spans 11 residues. CDR1 and CDR2 (germline): SGHTA, FQGNSA. CDR3 DNA sequence: TGTGCCAGCAGGCCTCGCAGTGGCTACACCTTC. Translating it yields CASRPRSGYTF.

The V and J genes are TRBV4-3 and TRBJ2-4; D is ambiguous. V was pared by 3 bases and J by 4 bases, with 7 bases between. The CDR3 has 13 amino acids. Germline V lookup: CDR1 LGHNA, CDR2 YSLEER. In DNA form, the CDR3 reads TGCGCCAGCAGCCAGGTCGTTAAAAACATTCAGTACTTC. This gives the protein CASSQVVKNIQYF.

Only a few counts were recorded for this clonotype. The chain recombines TRBV5-5 with TRBJ2-6; D is unclear. Germline V gives CDR1 SGHKS, CDR2 YYEKEE (reference sequence). Trimming took off 4 bases at V and 4 bases at J, with 12 bases between the two ends. CDR3 length: 15 amino acids. The CDR3 sequence is CASSREMGGANVLTF. CDR3 DNA: TGTGCCAGCAGCCGCGAAATGGGAGGGGCCAACGTCCTGACTTTC.

This clonotype was seen a handful of times. V is TRBV12-3 or TRBV12-4 and J is TRBJ2-5; TRBD1 is a possible D gene (6 bases). CDR3 length: 12 residues. Trimming cost V 6 bases and J 4 bases, with 9 bases left between them. The CDR3 spells CASSPGAETQYF. The CDR3 coding sequence is TGTGCCAGCAGCCCAGGGGCAGAGACCCAGTACTTC.

This clonotype was seen at least ten times. The rearrangement uses TRBV4-3 and TRBJ1-1; D might be TRBD1 (5 bases). The ends were cut back, 0 bases at V and 5 bases at J, with 13 bases in the middle. Germline V CDR1 and CDR2: LGHNA, YSLEER. The CDR3 sequence is 15 residues long. The CDR3 is CASSQDEGARTEAFF. The CDR3 nucleotides read TGCGCCAGCAGCCAAGATGAAGGGGCGCGAACTGAAGCTTTCTTT.